This T cell receptor beta chain originates from a study of T cells in localized non-small cell lung cancer. Study-level findings and limits: Clonality of T cells reached its maximum in uninvolved adjacent lung, surpassing tumor.

J lost 1 base, V lost 6 bases, and 5 bases had no gene match. Germline V gene lookup returns CDR1 SGHAT and CDR2 FQNNGV. This CDR3 has 15 amino acids. Using immunoSEQ multiplex PCR, the repertoire was profiled, and TCRdb retains in-frame clones only, with some absent. Among 60,000 to 85,000 clones listed, 86% were seen once. On this clone itself: Its antigen remains unidentified.

The chain recombines TRBV11-2 with TRBJ2-3; the match to TRBD2 covers 9 bases. Sequenced material: peripheral blood, taken before any cancer treatment. The sequence was obtained from a male donor aged 60 or over with stage III squamous cell lung carcinoma. Here the CDR3 DNA reads TGTGCCAGCAGGTTTAGCGGGGGCCGCACAGATACGCAGTATTTT. Translation gives CASRFSGGRTDTQYF.